Presented here are 9 T cell receptor beta chains from one specimen sequenced in a study of blood T cell repertoires in COVID-19 (dated by TCRdb to the early 2020s). The library was generated by the immunoSEQ multiplex PCR assay. Sourced from immuneACCESS, this table was stored by TCRdb with only in-frame sequences that have V and J called. A share of the clones is absent; for the studies checked, an unresolved V gene accounts for under half, and the remainder has no known explanation. The sample table lists 200,000 to 250,000 clones, about 90% of them with a count of one. The leading ten clones occupy around 3.8% of the sample. Sequencing input: PBMCs or T cells enriched from blood (not recorded which). The receptor source for this set is a woman younger than 45 who had been exposed to COVID-19.

In the case of this clone: The same CDR3 is also encoded by other DNA sequences in this sample. This rearrangement joins TRBV5-4 to TRBJ2-5, with a possible D match to TRBD2 (6 bases). Per the germline V gene, CDR1 is SGHNT and CDR2 is YYREEE (reference sequence). The CDR3 covers 14 residues. The V gene lost 4 bases and the J gene lost 3 bases, with 13 bases spanning the gap. The CDR3 nucleotides read TGTGCCAGCAGCCTACCGGGACTCGAAGAGACCCAGTACTTC. This encodes CASSLPGLEETQYF.

This clone came up once. The V call is TRBV7-9, the J call TRBJ2-3; D not resolved. This CDR3 has 11 amino acids. V lost 5 bases and J 6 bases, leaving 6 bases between the germline ends. Germline CDR1 reads SEHNR; CDR2 reads FQNEAQ (reference sequence). The CDR3 region has the DNA TGTGCCAGCAGCCCCATCGATACGCAGTATTTT. Encoded protein: CASSPIDTQYF.

The chain joins TRBV10-3 to TRBJ1-3, with TRBD1 matching over 10 bases. Germline values: CDR1 ENHRY, CDR2 SYGVKD. Trimming removed 5 bases from V and 8 bases from J; junction bases left unmatched: 18. The CDR3 runs to 18 residues. The CDR3 DNA reads TGTGCCATCAGTTTACCTCTGGAGTGGGGACAGGGGCGAGACACCATATATTTT. Translation: CAISLPLEWGQGRDTIYF.

The genes are TRBV5-8 and TRBJ1-2, with 8 bases that match TRBD1. The CDR3 sequence is 15 residues long. Germline V gives CDR1 SGHTS, CDR2 YDEGEE. V lost 0 bases to trimming and J lost 0 bases; unmatched junction nucleotides: 1. DNA of the CDR3: TGTGCCAGCAGCTTGGGACAGGGGCCTAACTATGGCTACACCTTC. Its translation is CASSLGQGPNYGYTF.

This clone was detected only a few times. The rearrangement uses TRBV2 and TRBJ1-5; 10 bases map to TRBD1. The germline V gene has CDR1 SNHLY and CDR2 FYNNEI. There are 15 residues in the CDR3. Trimming took 7 bases from V and 7 from J; bases not matched to a gene: 10. The CDR3 region has the DNA TGTGCCAGCAAGGCCGGGACAGGGGTCGGACAGCCCCAGCATTTT. Translating gives CASKAGTGVGQPQHF. The full variable domain, in which reference TRBV2 and TRBJ1-5 provide the parts outside the CDR3, is EPEVTQTPSHQVTQMGQEVILRCVPISNHLYFYWYRQILGQKVEFLVSFYNNEISEKSEIFDDQFSVERPDGSNFTLKIRSTKLEDSAMYFCASKAGTGVGQPQHFGDGTRLSIL.

CDR3 sequence reads: CASSPRGQGGRTGELFF. The CDR3 DNA is TGTGCCAGCAGCCCGAGGGGGCAGGGGGGAAGAACCGGGGAGCTGTTTTTT. V usage is TRBV11-3 and J usage is TRBJ2-2, with a weak D call TRBD1 (7 bases). Between the trimmed V and J ends, which lost 5 bases and 5 bases, there was a span of 21 bases. CDR3 length: 17 amino acids. Germline CDR1 reads SGHNT; CDR2 reads YENEEA.

The chain employs TRBV5-1 and TRBJ2-2; 7 bases match TRBD1. The CDR3 contains 16 residues. The germline V gene has CDR1 SGHRS and CDR2 YFSETQ. The trim removed 3 bases at V and 5 bases at J, leaving 10 bases unmatched. CDR3 region: CASSWGGTAQTGELFF. CDR3 bases: TGCGCCAGCAGCTGGGGTGGGACAGCCCAAACCGGGGAGCTGTTTTTT.

V usage is TRBV28 and J usage is TRBJ2-7; 7 bases align to TRBD2. CDR1 is MDHEN and CDR2 is SYDVKM in the germline V gene. The CDR3 spans 11 residues. V gave up 10 bases and J gave up 3 bases; unmatched junction bases: 3. CDR3 DNA: TGTGCCACCCGGGAGGTCTACGAGCAGTACTTC. This gives the protein CATREVYEQYF.

This rearrangement joins TRBV5-8 to TRBJ2-1, with unresolved D. The germline V and J ends were trimmed by 4 bases and 0 bases, with 17 bases remaining between them. Per germline, CDR1 SGHTS and CDR2 YDEGEE. The CDR3 sequence is 17 residues long. The CDR3 protein is CASSHRRRFSSYNEQFF. The CDR3 DNA follows: TGTGCCAGCAGCCATCGGCGGCGGTTCAGCTCCTACAATGAGCAGTTCTTC.